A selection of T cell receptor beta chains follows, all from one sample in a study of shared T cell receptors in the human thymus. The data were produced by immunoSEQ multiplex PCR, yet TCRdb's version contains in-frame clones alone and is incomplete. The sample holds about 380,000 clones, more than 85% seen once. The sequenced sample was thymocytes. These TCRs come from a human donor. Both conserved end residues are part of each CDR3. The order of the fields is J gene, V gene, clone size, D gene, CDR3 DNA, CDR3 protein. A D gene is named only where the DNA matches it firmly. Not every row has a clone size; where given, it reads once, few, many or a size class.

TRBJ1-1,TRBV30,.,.,TGTGCCGGGGGGGGCTCATGCACTGAAGCTTTCTTT,CAGGGSCTEAFF
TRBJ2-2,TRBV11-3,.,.,TGTGCCAGCAGCTTAGGATCGGGGAACACCGGGGAGCTGTTTTTT,CASSLGSGNTGELFF
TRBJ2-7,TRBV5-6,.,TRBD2,TGTGCCAGCAGCTTTGTTACGCGGGAGGCCGAGCAGTACTTC,CASSFVTREAEQYF
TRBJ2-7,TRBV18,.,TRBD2,TGTGCCAGCCCACCTGGGACTAGCGGGTCTGAGCAGTACTTC,CASPPGTSGSEQYF
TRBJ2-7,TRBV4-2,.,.,TGTGCCAGCAGCTGCGGGGCAGACAGGGTCTACGAGCAGTACTTC,CASSCGADRVYEQYF
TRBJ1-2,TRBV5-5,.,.,TGTGCCAGCAGCCCGCAGGGATTTGGCTACACCTTC,CASSPQGFGYTF
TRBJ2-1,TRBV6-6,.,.,TGTGCCAGCAGTTACTCGAGTGGGACTTACAATGAGCAGTTCTTC,CASSYSSGTYNEQFF
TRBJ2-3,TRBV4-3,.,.,TGCGCCAGCAGCCAAGTTTTACCTTTAGTCCGGGATACGCAGTATTTT,CASSQVLPLVRDTQYF
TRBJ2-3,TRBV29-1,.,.,TGCAGCCCTCTCGGGTACGCGGGCACAGATACGCAGTATTTT,CSPLGYAGTDTQYF
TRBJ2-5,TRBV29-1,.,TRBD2,TGCAGCGTAGGATTAGGGAGGACTAGCGGGAAAGAGACCCAGTACTTC,CSVGLGRTSGKETQYF
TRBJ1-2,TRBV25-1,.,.,TGTGCCAGCATGCGTGGGGGAGGAGGTAACTATGGCTACACCTTC,CASMRGGGGNYGYTF
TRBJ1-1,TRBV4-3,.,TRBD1,TGCGCCAGCAGCCAAGACGGACAGGGTGATACTGAAGCTTTCTTT,CASSQDGQGDTEAFF
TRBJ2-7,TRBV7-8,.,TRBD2,TGTGCCAGCAGCCACTCGGGTCTCCTCGGGGGGGCCCTCGCCTACGAGCAGTACTTC,CASSHSGLLGGALAYEQYF
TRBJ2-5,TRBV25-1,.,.,TGTGCCAGCAGTGAAAGAGGGTCGTGGGAGACCCAGTACTTC,CASSERGSWETQYF
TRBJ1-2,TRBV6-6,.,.,TGTGCCAGCAGTTACGAAGAGATAGCTAACTATGGCTACACCTTC,CASSYEEIANYGYTF
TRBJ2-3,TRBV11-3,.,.,TGTGCCAGCAGCTTGGCCGGCAGCACAGATACGCAGTATTTT,CASSLAGSTDTQYF
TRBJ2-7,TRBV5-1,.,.,TGCGCCAGCAGACAGGACAGAAGAACCTACGAGCAGTACTTC,CASRQDRRTYEQYF
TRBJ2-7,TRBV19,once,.,TGTGCCAGTAGTAATATGATTCCACCCTACGAGCAGTACTTC,CASSNMIPPYEQYF
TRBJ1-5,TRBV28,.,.,TGTGCCAGCAGTCCGGAAAGCAATCAGCCCCAGCATTTT,CASSPESNQPQHF
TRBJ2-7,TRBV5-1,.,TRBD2,TGCGCCAGCAGCTCTGGACTAGCGTACGAGCAGTACTTC,CASSSGLAYEQYF
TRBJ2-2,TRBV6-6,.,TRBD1,TGTGCCAGCAGCCGGACAGGGGGCGGCGGGGAGCTGTTTTTT,CASSRTGGGGELFF
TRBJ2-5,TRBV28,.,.,TGTGCCAGCAGTTTTAATCTTCGGGGGGCGGAGGAGACCCAGTACTTC,CASSFNLRGAEETQYF
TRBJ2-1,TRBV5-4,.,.,TGTGCCAGCAACTTGGTGGAGGGAAACAATGAGCAGTTCTTC,CASNLVEGNNEQFF
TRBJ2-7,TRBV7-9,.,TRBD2,TGTGCCAGCAGCTTACTAGCGGGAGGGCACGAGCAGTACTTC,CASSLLAGGHEQYF
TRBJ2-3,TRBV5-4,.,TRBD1,TGTGCCAGCAGCCAACACCCCAGGGGGCGAGGCACAGATACGCAGTATTTT,CASSQHPRGRGTDTQYF
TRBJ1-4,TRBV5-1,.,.,TGCGCCAGCAGCTTTAGACAGGCAACTAATGAAAAACTGTTTTTT,CASSFRQATNEKLFF
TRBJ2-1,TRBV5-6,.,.,TGTGCCAGCAGCTTGTTTCCAAAACGGACCCAGTTCTTC,CASSLFPKRTQFF
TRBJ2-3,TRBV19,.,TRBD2,TGTGCCAGTAGTACAGGACTAGCGGGAGATTGGGTTAAGACAGATACGCAGTATTTT,CASSTGLAGDWVKTDTQYF